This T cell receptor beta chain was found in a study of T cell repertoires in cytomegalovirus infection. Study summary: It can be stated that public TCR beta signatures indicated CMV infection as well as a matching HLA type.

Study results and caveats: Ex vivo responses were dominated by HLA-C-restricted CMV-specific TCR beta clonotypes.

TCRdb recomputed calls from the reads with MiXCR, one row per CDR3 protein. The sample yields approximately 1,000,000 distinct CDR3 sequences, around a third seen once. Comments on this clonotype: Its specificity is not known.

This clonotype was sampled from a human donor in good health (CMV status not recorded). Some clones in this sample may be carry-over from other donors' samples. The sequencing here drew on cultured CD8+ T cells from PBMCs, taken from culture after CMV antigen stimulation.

This CDR3 reads CASSQVGGVSSYNEQFF. CDR3 nucleotide sequence: TGTGCCAGCAGCCAAGTGGGCGGGGTAAGCTCCTACAATGAGCAGTTCTTC. The V call is TRBV4-2, the J call TRBJ2-1, with a possible D match to TRBD2 (6 bases). Trimming removed 1 base from V and 0 bases from J, with 13 bases in between. CDR3 length equals 17 residues. Germline CDR1 LGHNA, CDR2 YNFKEQ.